The 5 T cell receptor beta chains reported below all come from one sample, sequenced in a study of CD8 T cell repertoires and HIV-1 epitope variants. No cognate antigen is known for these TCRs. The repertoire was sequenced with immunoSEQ multiplex PCR; TCRdb's copy has only in-frame clones and lacks some. This sample has about 1,100 clones; roughly 68% occur once, and the top ten carry 44%. The source material was cultured CD8+ T cells derived from PBMCs. The receptors derive from a male donor with HIV.

The chain carries TRBV6-5 and TRBJ2-3; tentatively, D is TRBD2 (5 bases). V lost 5 bases, J lost 8 bases, and 17 bases lay in between. The CDR3 is 14 residues long. Germline values: CDR1 MNHEY, CDR2 SVGAGI. The CDR3 here is CASSPGLRDGTQYF. CDR3 DNA: TGTGCCAGCAGTCCTGGACTGAGAGACGGTACGCAGTATTTT.

This chain uses TRBV5-1 with TRBJ1-6; D is unresolved. The CDR3 consists of 16 residues. V gave up 0 bases and J gave up 0 bases, with 7 bases separating them. Germline-derived CDR1 and CDR2 are SGHRS and YFSETQ. CDR3 loop: CASSLGETSYNSPLHF. CDR3 bases: TGCGCCAGCAGCTTGGGGGAAACCTCCTATAATTCACCCCTCCACTTT.

This sequence joins TRBV7-9 and TRBJ2-1, with D maybe TRBD2 (6 bases). Germline V lookup: CDR1 SEHNR, CDR2 FQNEAQ (reference sequence). CDR3 length equals 12 residues. Trimming took off 5 bases at V and 9 bases at J, with 11 bases between the two ends. The CDR3 reads CASSPTGGEQFF. The CDR3 region has the DNA TGTGCCAGCAGCCCCACCGGGGGTGAGCAGTTCTTC.

In nucleotides, the CDR3 is TGTGCCAGTAGTATAGCCATCCATCAGCCCCAGCATTTT. Amino acids: CASSIAIHQPQHF. The rearrangement links TRBV19 to TRBJ1-5; D ambiguous. The CDR3 loop spans 13 amino acids. Germline-derived CDR1 and CDR2 are LNHDA and SQIVND (reference sequence). Trimming shortened V by 1 base and J by 5 bases, and 6 bases separated the two germline ends.

This chain links TRBV13 with TRBJ2-3; a possible D gene is TRBD2 (6 bases). CDR3 length: 15 residues. V shed 5 bases and J shed 4 bases, with 16 bases lying between them. Looked up from germline, CDR1 is PRHDT and CDR2 is FYEKMQ (reference sequence). CDR3 sequence: CASSHNLEGSDTQYF. Written as DNA, the CDR3 is TGTGCCAGCAGCCACAATCTGGAGGGTTCAGATACGCAGTATTTT.